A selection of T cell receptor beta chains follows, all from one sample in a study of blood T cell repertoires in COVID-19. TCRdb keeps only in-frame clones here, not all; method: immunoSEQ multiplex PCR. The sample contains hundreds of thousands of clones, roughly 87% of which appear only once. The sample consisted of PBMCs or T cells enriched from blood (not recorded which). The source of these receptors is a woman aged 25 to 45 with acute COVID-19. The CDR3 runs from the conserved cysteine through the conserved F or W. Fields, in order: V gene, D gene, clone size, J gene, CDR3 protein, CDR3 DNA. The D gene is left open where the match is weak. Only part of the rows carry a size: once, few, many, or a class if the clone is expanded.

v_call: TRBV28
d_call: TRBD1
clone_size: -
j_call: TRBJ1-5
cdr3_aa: CASRNQRPPGQSNQPQHF
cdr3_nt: TGTGCCAGCAGAAATCAGCGACCACCGGGACAGAGTAATCAGCCCCAGCATTTT

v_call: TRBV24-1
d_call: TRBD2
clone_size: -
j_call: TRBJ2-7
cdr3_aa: CATSDFGTSGRASWEQYF
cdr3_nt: TGTGCCACCAGTGATTTCGGGACTAGCGGGAGGGCCTCCTGGGAGCAGTACTTC

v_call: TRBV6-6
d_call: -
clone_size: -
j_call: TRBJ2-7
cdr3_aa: CASSLSGSEQYF
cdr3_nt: TGTGCCAGCAGTTTATCAGGATCCGAGCAGTACTTC

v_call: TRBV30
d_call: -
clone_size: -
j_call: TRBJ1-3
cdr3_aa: CAWSVRGAGNTIYF
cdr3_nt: TGTGCCTGGAGTGTACGGGGAGCTGGAAACACCATATATTTT

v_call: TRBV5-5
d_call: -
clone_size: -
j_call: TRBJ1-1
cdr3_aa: CASTQDWGRDTEAFF
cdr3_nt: TGTGCCAGCACCCAGGACTGGGGGAGGGACACTGAAGCTTTCTTT

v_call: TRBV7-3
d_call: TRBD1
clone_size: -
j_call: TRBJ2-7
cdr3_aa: CASSPGTGPYEQYF
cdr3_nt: TGTGCCAGCAGCCCGGGGACAGGCCCCTACGAGCAGTACTTC

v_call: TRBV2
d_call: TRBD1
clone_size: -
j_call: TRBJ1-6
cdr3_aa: CASRLAGTGVKSPLHF
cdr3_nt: TGTGCCAGCAGATTAGCCGGGACAGGGGTAAAATCACCCCTCCACTTT

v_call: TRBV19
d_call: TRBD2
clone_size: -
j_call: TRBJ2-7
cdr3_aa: CASSTLAEDYEQYF
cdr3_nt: TGTGCCAGTAGTACCCTAGCGGAAGACTACGAGCAGTACTTC

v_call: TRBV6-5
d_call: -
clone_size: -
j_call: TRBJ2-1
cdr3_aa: CASRAGRVYNEQFF
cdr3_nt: TGTGCCAGCAGGGCGGGACGGGTATACAATGAGCAGTTCTTC

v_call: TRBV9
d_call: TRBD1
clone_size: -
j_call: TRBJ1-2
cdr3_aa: CASSPQGATGNYGYTF
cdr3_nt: TGTGCCAGCAGCCCTCAGGGGGCGACAGGGAACTATGGCTACACCTTC

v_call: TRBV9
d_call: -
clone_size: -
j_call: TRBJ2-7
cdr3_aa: CASSVVGEATYEQYF
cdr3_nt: TGTGCCAGCAGCGTAGTGGGGGAGGCCACCTACGAGCAGTACTTC

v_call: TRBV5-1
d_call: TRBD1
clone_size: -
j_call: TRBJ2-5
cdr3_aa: CASSKGQGQETQYF
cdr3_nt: TGCGCCAGCAGTAAAGGACAGGGCCAAGAGACCCAGTACTTC

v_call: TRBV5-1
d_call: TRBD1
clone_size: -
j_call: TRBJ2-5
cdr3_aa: CASSLGDRGWQTQYF
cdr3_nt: TGCGCCAGCAGCTTGGGGGACAGGGGTTGGCAGACCCAGTACTTC

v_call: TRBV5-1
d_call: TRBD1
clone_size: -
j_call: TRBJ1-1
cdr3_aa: CASSPRGTGGGTEAFF
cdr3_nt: TGCGCCAGCAGCCCCCGAGGGACAGGGGGAGGGACTGAAGCTTTCTTT

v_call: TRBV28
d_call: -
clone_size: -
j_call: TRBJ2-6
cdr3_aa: CASKRAIYSGANVLTF
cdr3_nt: TGTGCCAGCAAGAGGGCAATCTACTCTGGGGCCAACGTCCTGACTTTC

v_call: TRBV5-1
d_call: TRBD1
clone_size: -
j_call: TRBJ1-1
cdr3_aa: CASSLGTGLGTEAFF
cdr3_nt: TGCGCCAGCAGCTTGGGGACAGGGTTGGGCACTGAAGCTTTCTTT

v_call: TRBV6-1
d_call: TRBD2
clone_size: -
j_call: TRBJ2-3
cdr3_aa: CASSEMAGGLTDTQYF
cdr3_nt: TGTGCCAGCAGTGAAATGGCGGGGGGGCTCACAGATACGCAGTATTTT

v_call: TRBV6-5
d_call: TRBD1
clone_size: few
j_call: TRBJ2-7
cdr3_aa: CASKTGQSYEQYF
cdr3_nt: TGTGCCAGCAAGACGGGACAGTCCTACGAGCAGTACTTC

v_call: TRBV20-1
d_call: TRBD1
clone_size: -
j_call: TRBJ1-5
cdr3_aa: CSASGGQGLNQPQHF
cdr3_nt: TGCAGTGCTAGTGGGGGACAGGGGCTTAATCAGCCCCAGCATTTT

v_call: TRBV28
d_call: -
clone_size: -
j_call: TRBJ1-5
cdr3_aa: CASFKYRSNQPQHF
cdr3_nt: TGTGCCAGCTTTAAATATCGTAGCAATCAGCCCCAGCATTTT

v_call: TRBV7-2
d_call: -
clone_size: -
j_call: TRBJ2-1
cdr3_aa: CASSLLGGAYNEQFF
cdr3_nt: TGTGCCAGCAGCTTATTAGGGGGAGCCTACAATGAGCAGTTCTTC

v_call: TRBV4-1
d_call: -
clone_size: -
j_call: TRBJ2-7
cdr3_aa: CASSQLRGYEQYF
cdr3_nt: TGCGCCAGCAGCCAACTCAGGGGATACGAGCAGTACTTC

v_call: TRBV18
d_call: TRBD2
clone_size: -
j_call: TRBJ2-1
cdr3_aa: CASSPPSGSYNEQFF
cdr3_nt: TGTGCCAGCTCACCTCCCAGCGGGAGCTACAATGAGCAGTTCTTC

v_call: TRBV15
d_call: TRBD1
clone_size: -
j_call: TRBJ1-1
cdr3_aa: CATSIGQGAWGTEAFF
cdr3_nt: TGTGCCACCAGCATCGGACAGGGGGCTTGGGGCACTGAAGCTTTCTTT

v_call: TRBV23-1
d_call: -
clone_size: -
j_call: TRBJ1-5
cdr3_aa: CASTKRKVQPQHF
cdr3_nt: TGCGCCAGCACCAAGAGGAAAGTTCAGCCCCAGCATTTT

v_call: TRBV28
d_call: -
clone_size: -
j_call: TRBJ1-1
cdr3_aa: CASSPGGWERNTEAFF
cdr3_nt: TGTGCCAGCAGCCCCGGTGGATGGGAGAGGAACACTGAAGCTTTCTTT

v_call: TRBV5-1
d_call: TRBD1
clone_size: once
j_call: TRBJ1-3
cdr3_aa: CASSLAGQKSSGNTIYF
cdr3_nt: TGCGCCAGCAGCTTGGCGGGACAGAAATCCTCTGGAAACACCATATATTTT

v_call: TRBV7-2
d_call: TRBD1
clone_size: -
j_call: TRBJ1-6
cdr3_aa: CASSLGTGLSYNSPLHF
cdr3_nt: TGTGCCAGCAGCCTTGGGACAGGCTTGTCCTATAATTCACCCCTCCACTTT

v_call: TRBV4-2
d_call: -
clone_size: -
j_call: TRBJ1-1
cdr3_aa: CASSQDGQAEAFF
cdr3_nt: TGTGCCAGCAGCCAAGACGGACAAGCTGAAGCTTTCTTT

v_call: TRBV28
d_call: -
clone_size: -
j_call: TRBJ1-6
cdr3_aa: CASSLAQGQFNSPLHF
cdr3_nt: TGTGCCAGCAGTTTGGCCCAGGGGCAGTTTAATTCACCCCTCCACTTT

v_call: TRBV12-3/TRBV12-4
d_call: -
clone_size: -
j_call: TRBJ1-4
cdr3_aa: CASSLDEGKKLFF
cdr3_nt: TGTGCCAGCAGTTTAGATGAGGGTAAAAAACTGTTTTTT

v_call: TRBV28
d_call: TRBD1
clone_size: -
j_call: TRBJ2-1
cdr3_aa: CASHFGTDNNEQFF
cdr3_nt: TGTGCCAGCCACTTCGGGACAGATAACAATGAGCAGTTCTTC

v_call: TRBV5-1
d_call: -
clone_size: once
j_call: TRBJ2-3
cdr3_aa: CASSPQVAAFSTDTQYF
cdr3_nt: TGCGCCAGCAGCCCGCAGGTAGCGGCTTTTAGCACAGATACGCAGTATTTT

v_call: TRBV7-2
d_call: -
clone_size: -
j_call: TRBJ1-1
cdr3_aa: CASSLATGNTEAFF
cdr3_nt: TGTGCCAGCAGCTTAGCGACAGGGAACACTGAAGCTTTCTTT

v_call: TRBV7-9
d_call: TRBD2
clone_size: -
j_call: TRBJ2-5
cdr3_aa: CASSQLANQETQYF
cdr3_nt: TGTGCCAGCAGTCAACTAGCGAACCAAGAGACCCAGTACTTC

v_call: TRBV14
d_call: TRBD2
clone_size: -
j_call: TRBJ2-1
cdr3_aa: CASSQDALAGAFLFF
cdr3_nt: TGTGCCAGCAGCCAAGATGCACTAGCGGGGGCTTTCTTGTTCTTC

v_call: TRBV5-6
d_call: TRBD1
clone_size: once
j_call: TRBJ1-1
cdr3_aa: CASSKWTGKNTEAFF
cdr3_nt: TGTGCCAGCAGCAAGTGGACAGGCAAGAACACTGAAGCTTTCTTT

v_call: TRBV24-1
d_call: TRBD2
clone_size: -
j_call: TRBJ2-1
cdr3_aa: CATSDWLGLADYNEQFF
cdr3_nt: TGTGCCACCAGTGATTGGTTAGGACTAGCGGATTACAATGAGCAGTTCTTC

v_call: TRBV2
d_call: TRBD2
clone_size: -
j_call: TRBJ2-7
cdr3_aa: CASGGPFSGRNSGAYEQYF
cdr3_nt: TGTGCCAGCGGAGGACCATTTAGCGGGAGGAATTCGGGCGCCTACGAGCAGTACTTC

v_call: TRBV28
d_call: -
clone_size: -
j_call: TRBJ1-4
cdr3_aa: CASSFGGATSEKLFF
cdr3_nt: TGTGCCAGCAGTTTCGGTGGGGCAACCAGTGAAAAACTGTTTTTT

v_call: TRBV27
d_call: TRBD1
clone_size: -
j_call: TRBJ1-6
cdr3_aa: CASSRNRDSFNSPLHF
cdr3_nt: TGTGCCAGCAGTCGGAACCGGGACAGCTTTAATTCACCCCTCCACTTT

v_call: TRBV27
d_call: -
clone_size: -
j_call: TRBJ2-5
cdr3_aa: CASTEERQETQYF
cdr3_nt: TGTGCCAGCACCGAAGAGAGGCAAGAGACCCAGTACTTC

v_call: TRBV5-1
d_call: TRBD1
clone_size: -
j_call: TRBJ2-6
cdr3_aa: CASSLRGTGNSGANVLTF
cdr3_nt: TGCGCCAGCAGCTTGAGAGGGACAGGGAATTCTGGGGCCAACGTCCTGACTTTC